This T cell receptor (beta chain) appears in the sequencing data of a study of cytomegalovirus exposure and HLA in healthy donors. This PCR relied on a set of 60 Vbeta primers and 13 Jbeta primers. Here immunoSEQ multiplex PCR was the method, and the copy in TCRdb shows in-frame clones only, minus some. The sample holds under 200,000 clones, 77% seen once. With respect to this clone: Its antigen is unknown.

Germline CDR1 is SGHNT and CDR2 is YYREEE (reference sequence). The V end was cut by 1 base, the J end by 6 bases, with 16 bases between. This CDR3 contains 15 residues. Whole-study results and caveats: With later analysis, a missense DCLRE1C variant became linked to TCR beta V- and J-gene trimming.

The chain recombines TRBV5-4 with TRBJ1-2; a weak D match, TRBD1 (5 bases). Sequencing input: PBMCs. This sequence originates from a woman aged 40 to 55 in good health and CMV-seropositive. The chain's CDR3 is CASSLSTGLGNGYTF. The CDR3 DNA reads as TGTGCCAGCAGCTTGTCTACAGGTCTAGGGAATGGCTACACCTTC. Drawing the rest from reference TRBV5-4 and TRBJ1-2, the complete variable domain is ETGVTQSPTHLIKTRGQQVTLRCSSQSGHNTVSWYQQALGQGPQFIFQYYREEENGRGNFPPRFSGLQFPNYSSELNVNALELDDSALYLCASSLSTGLGNGYTFGSGTRLTVV.